This T cell receptor beta chain was found in a study of blood T cell repertoires in COVID-19. In the study overall: Spain, Italy and the United States supplied samples that represented acute and convalescent COVID-19. The analysed material was cDNA or gDNA that came from T cells, B-cell-depleted T cells, or PBMCs.

Source study methods: Estimation of nucleated cell counts was performed using reference gene primer amplification. The repertoire was sequenced with immunoSEQ multiplex PCR; TCRdb's copy has only in-frame clones and lacks some. The V and J calls and clone size are taken from that table; D and trimming were inferred from the DNA. Of 300,000 to 400,000 clones in the sample, 86% were seen once. In germline, CDR1 is LNHDA, CDR2 SQIVND (reference sequence). The V and J ends lost 4 bases and 3 bases respectively, with 10 bases between them. The CDR3 sequence is 14 residues long. During active infection, Seattle patients enrolled and were then monitored through disease.

The chain joins TRBV19 to TRBJ2-1; D is undetermined. This receptor was taken from a woman aged 55-70 years with COVID-19, enrolled during active disease. Source material: peripheral blood. CDR3 nucleotide sequence: TGTGCCAGTAGTAGCGGCCACGGCTACAATGAGCAGTTCTTC. Translating gives CASSSGHGYNEQFF.